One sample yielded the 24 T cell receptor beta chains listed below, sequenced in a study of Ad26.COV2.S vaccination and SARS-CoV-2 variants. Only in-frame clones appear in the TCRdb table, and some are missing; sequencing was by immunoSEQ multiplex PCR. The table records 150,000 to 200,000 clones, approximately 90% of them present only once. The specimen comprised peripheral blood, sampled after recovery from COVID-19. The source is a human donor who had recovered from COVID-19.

The CDR3 DNA reads TGTGCCAGCAGTTTATCAACCGGGACTCTGACCCACGAGCAGTACTTC. Translated: CASSLSTGTLTHEQYF. The chain uses TRBV27 and TRBJ2-7, with a tentative D call TRBD2 (6 bases). The CDR3 is 16 residues long. Deletions cut 0 bases from V and 5 bases from J, with 17 bases between. Germline V gene lookup returns CDR1 MNHEY and CDR2 SMNVEV (reference sequence).

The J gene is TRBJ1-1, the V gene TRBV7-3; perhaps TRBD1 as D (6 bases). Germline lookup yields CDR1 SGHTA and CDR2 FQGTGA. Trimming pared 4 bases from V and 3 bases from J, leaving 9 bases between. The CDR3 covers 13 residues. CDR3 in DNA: TGTGCCAGCAGCTCAGGGGCGCACACTGAAGCTTTCTTT. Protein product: CASSSGAHTEAFF.

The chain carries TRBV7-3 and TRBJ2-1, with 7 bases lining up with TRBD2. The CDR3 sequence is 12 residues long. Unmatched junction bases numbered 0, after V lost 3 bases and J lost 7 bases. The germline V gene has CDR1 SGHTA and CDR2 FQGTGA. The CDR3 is CASSLRGNEQFF. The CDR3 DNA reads TGTGCCAGCAGCTTGCGGGGGAATGAGCAGTTCTTC.

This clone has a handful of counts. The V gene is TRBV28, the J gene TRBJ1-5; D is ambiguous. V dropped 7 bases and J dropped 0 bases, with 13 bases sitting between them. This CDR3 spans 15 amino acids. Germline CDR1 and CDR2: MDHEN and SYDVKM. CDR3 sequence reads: CASTATPPSNQPQHF. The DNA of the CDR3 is TGTGCCAGCACCGCCACACCACCTAGCAATCAGCCCCAGCATTTT.

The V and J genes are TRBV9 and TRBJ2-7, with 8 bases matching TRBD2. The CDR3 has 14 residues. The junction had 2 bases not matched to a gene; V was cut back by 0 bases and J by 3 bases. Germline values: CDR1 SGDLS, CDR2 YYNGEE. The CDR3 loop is CASSVGAGDYEQYF. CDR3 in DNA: TGTGCCAGCAGCGTAGGAGCGGGGGACTACGAGCAGTACTTC.

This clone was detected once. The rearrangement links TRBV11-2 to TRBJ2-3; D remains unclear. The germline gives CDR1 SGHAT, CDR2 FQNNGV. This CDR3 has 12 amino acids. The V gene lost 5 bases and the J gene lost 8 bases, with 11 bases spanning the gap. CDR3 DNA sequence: TGTGCCAGCAGCCCGATGTCATCTACGCAGTATTTT. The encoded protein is CASSPMSSTQYF.

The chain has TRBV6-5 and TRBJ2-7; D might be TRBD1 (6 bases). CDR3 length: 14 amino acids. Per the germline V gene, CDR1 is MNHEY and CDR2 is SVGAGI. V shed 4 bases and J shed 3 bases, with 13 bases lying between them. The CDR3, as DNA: TGTGCCAGCAGTTCCCCCCCAGGGGACTACGAGCAGTACTTC. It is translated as CASSSPPGDYEQYF.

CDR3 nucleotides: TGTGCCAGTAGGGGAGGTTTCGGGGGCGAGGCCACTGAAGCTTTCTTT. It codes for CASRGGFGGEATEAFF. The chain employs TRBV19 and TRBJ1-1; tentatively, D is TRBD1 (6 bases). The CDR3 spans 16 residues. The V and J ends lost 6 bases and 4 bases respectively, with 21 bases between them. Germline CDR1 is LNHDA and CDR2 is SQIVND (reference sequence).

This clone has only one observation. The CDR3: CASSPIVTGNTIYF. The CDR3 coding sequence is TGTGCCAGCAGCCCCATAGTAACGGGAAACACCATATATTTT. V usage is TRBV6-2 or TRBV6-3 and J usage is TRBJ1-3; D unclear. V was shortened by 6 bases and J by 4 bases, with 13 bases between the two germline ends. There are 14 residues in the CDR3. CDR1 and CDR2 (germline): MNHEY, SVGEGT.

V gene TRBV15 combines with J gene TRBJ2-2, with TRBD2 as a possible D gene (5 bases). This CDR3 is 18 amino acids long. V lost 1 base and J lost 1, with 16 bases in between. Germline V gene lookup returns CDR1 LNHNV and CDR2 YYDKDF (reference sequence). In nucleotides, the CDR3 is TGTGCCACCAGCAGAGGAGGGTTTAGCCGACGGAACACCGGGGAGCTGTTTTTT. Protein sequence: CATSRGGFSRRNTGELFF. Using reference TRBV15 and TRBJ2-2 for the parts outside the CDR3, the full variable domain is DAMVIQNPRYQVTQFGKPVTLSCSQTLNHNVMYWYQQKSSQAPKLLFHYYDKDFNNEADTPDNFQSRRPNTSFCFLDIRSPGLGDTAMYLCATSRGGFSRRNTGELFFGEGSRLTVL.

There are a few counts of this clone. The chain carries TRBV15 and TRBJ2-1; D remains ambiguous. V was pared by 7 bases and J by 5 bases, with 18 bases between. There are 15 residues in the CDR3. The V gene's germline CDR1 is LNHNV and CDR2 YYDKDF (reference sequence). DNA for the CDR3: TGTGCCACCAAGCTTTCAGCCGCGAAGAACAATGAGCAGTTCTTC. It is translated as CATKLSAAKNNEQFF.

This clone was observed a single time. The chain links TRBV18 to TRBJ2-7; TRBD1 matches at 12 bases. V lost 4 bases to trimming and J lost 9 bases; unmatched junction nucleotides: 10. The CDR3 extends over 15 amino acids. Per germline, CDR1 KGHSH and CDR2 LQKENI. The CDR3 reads CASSLSGTGGSGQYF. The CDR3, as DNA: TGTGCCAGCTCACTTTCCGGGACAGGGGGCAGCGGGCAGTACTTC.

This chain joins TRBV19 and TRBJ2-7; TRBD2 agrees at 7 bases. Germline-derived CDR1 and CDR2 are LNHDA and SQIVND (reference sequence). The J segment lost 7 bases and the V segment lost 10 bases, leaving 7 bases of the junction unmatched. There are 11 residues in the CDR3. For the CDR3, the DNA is TGTGCCACCACAGACGGGGGGGAGCAGTACTTC. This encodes CATTDGGEQYF.

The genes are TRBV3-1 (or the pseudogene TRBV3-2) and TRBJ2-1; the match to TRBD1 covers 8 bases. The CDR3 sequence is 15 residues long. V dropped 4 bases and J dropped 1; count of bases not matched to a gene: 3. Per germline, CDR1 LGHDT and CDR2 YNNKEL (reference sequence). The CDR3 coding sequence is TGTGCCAGCAGCCCCACAGGGGGTTCCTACAATGAGCAGTTCTTC. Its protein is CASSPTGGSYNEQFF.

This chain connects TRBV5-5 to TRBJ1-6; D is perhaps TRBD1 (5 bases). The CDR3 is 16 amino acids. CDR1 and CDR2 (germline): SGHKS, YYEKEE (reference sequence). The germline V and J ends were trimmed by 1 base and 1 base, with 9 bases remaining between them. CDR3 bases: TGTGCCAGCAGCTTGCTGGGGGAATCCTATAATTCACCCCTCCACTTT. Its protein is CASSLLGESYNSPLHF.

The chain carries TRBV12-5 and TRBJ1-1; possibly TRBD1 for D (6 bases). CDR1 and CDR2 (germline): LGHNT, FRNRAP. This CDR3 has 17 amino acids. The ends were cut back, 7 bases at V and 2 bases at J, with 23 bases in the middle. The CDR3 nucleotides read TGTGCTAGTGCCCGGAGGGGGATTGGAAGTATTAACACTGAAGCTTTCTTT. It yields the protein CASARRGIGSINTEAFF.

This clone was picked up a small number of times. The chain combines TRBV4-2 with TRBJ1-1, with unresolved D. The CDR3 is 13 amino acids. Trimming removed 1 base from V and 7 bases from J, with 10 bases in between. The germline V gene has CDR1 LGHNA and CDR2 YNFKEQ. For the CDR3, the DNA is TGTGCCAGCAGCCAAGGGTATGCTAGTGAAGCTTTCTTT. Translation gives CASSQGYASEAFF.

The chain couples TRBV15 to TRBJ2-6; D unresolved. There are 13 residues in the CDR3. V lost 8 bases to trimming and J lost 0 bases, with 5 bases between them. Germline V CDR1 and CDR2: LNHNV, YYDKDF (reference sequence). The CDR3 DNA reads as TGTGCCACCGTCCGCTCTGGGGCCAACGTCCTGACTTTC. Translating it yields CATVRSGANVLTF.

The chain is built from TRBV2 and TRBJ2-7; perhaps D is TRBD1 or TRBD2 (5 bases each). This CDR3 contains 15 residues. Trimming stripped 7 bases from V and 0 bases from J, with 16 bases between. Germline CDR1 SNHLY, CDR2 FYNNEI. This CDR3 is CASNPGTFSSYEQYF. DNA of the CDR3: TGTGCCAGCAATCCCGGGACGTTCAGCTCCTACGAGCAGTACTTC.

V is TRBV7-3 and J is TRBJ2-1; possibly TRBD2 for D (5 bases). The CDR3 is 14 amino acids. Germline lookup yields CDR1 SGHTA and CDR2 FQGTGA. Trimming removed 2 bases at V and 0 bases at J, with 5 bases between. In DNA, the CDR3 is TGTGCCAGCAGCTTAGCGGGCTCCTACAATGAGCAGTTCTTC. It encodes CASSLAGSYNEQFF.

The CDR3 DNA reads TGCGCCAGCAGCCTGGGACTTCAGAAGTACAATGAGCAGTTCTTC. Translating it yields CASSLGLQKYNEQFF. The chain has TRBV5-1 and TRBJ2-1; the D gene is possibly TRBD2 (6 bases). Per germline, CDR1 SGHRS and CDR2 YFSETQ. V was trimmed by 4 bases and J by 4 bases, leaving 15 bases between them. The CDR3 length is 15 residues.

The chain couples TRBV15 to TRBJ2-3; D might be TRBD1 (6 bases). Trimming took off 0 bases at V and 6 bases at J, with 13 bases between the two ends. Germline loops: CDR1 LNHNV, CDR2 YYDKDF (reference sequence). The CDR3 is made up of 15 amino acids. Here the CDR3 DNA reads TGTGCCACCAGCAGAGATTGGGGGCTAATGGATACGCAGTATTTT. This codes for CATSRDWGLMDTQYF.

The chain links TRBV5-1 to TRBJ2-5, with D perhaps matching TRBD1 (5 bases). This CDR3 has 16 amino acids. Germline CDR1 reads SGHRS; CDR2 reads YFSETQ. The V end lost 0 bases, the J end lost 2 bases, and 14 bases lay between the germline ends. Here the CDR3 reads CASSLEGVSSQETQYF. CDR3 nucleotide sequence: TGCGCCAGCAGCTTGGAAGGGGTTAGCTCACAAGAGACCCAGTACTTC.

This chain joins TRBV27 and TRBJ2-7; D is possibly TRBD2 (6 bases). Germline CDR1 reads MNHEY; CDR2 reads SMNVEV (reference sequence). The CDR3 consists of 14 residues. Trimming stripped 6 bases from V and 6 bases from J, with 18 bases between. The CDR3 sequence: CASSIAGGLGEQYF. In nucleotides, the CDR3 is TGTGCCAGCAGCATTGCCGGGGGACTGGGCGAGCAGTACTTC.